These 28 T cell receptor beta chains share one sample of origin, sequenced in a study of cytomegalovirus exposure and HLA in healthy donors. In the PCR, 60 Vbeta and 13 Jbeta primers were used. Sequencing used immunoSEQ multiplex PCR; TCRdb keeps in-frame clones, though not all of them. This table has approximately 120,000 clones, under 85% appearing once. Sequenced sample: PBMCs. The origin of the receptors is a man aged 30-40 years in good health and CMV-seronegative.

The chain uses TRBV5-4 and TRBJ1-2; D is unresolved. V lost 0 bases and J lost 2, with 11 bases in between. CDR3 size: 15 residues. Germline V lookup: CDR1 SGHNT, CDR2 YYREEE (reference sequence). CDR3 sequence reads: CASSLAGALNYGYTF. The CDR3 DNA reads TGTGCCAGCAGCTTGGCGGGTGCACTGAACTATGGCTACACCTTC. Full variable domain (rest looked up from reference TRBV5-4 and TRBJ1-2): ETGVTQSPTHLIKTRGQQVTLRCSSQSGHNTVSWYQQALGQGPQFIFQYYREEENGRGNFPPRFSGLQFPNYSSELNVNALELDDSALYLCASSLAGALNYGYTFGSGTRLTVV.

The rearrangement links TRBV4-2 to TRBJ1-2, with D unclear. The CDR3 consists of 14 residues. Germline V lookup: CDR1 LGHNA, CDR2 YNFKEQ. Trimming stripped 0 bases from V and 6 bases from J, with 11 bases between. CDR3 nucleotides: TGTGCCAGCAGCCAAGAGAGGGATCTCGATGGCTACACCTTC. This translates into CASSQERDLDGYTF.

The chain recombines TRBV6-6 with TRBJ2-7; 8 bases are shared with TRBD1. V dropped 8 bases and J dropped 3; count of bases not matched to a gene: 6. The germline V gene has CDR1 MNHNY and CDR2 SVGAGI (reference sequence). This CDR3 is 13 amino acids long. The CDR3 coding sequence is TGTGCCAGCGGACAGGGTAGCGGCTACGAGCAGTACTTC. Residues: CASGQGSGYEQYF.

CDR3 in DNA: TGTGCCTGGAGTGTTAAGTCCAGGACAGGGGGAAATCAGCCCCAGCATTTT. Protein: CAWSVKSRTGGNQPQHF. The V gene is TRBV30, the J gene TRBJ1-5; 10 nucleotides agree with TRBD1. Looked up from germline, CDR1 is GTSNPN and CDR2 is SVGIG (reference sequence). V shed 0 bases and J 4 bases; nucleotides not matched to a gene: 9. This CDR3 is built from 17 residues.

This clone showed up just a few times. V is TRBV19 and J is TRBJ2-2, with D possibly being TRBD1 (5 bases). The CDR3 is 14 amino acids. The germline CDR1 and CDR2 sequences are LNHDA and SQIVND (reference sequence). Deletions cut 7 bases from V and 4 bases from J, with 13 bases between. The CDR3 nucleotides read TGTGCCAGTATGGATCAGGGCGGCACCGGGGAGCTGTTTTTT. The encoded protein is CASMDQGGTGELFF.

This clone turned up a few times. The chain couples TRBV30 to TRBJ2-7, with D possibly TRBD2 on 5 matching bases. This CDR3 contains 13 residues. CDR1 GTSNPN and CDR2 SVGIG come from the germline V gene (reference sequence). Trimming shortened V by 2 bases and J by 4 bases, and 12 bases separated the two germline ends. The CDR3 coding sequence is TGTGCCTGGAGTTATGGAGGCTATTACGAGCAGTACTTC. Translation gives CAWSYGGYYEQYF.

The V call is TRBV7-2, the J call TRBJ2-2, with TRBD2 identical over 11 bases. The CDR3 extends over 16 amino acids. V gave up 2 bases and J gave up 4 bases; unmatched junction bases: 3. Germline V gene sequence: CDR1 SGHTA, CDR2 FQGNSA. CDR3 DNA: TGTGCCAGCAGCTTACGGGGGACTAGCGGCACCGGGGAGCTGTTTTTT. Translating it yields CASSLRGTSGTGELFF.

The chain is built from TRBV18 and TRBJ2-3; D unresolved. This CDR3 is built from 14 residues. The V end lost 2 bases, the J end lost 4 bases, and 10 bases lay between the germline ends. Germline CDR1 reads KGHSH; CDR2 reads LQKENI. The DNA of the CDR3 is TGTGCCAGCTCACCAATGGCTGGGCCAGATACGCAGTATTTT. Its protein is CASSPMAGPDTQYF.

The gene calls are TRBV7-3 and TRBJ1-6; D gene unclear. The ends were cut back, 5 bases at V and 8 bases at J, with 16 bases in the middle. Germline lookup yields CDR1 SGHTA and CDR2 FQGTGA. The CDR3 has 15 residues. DNA for the CDR3: TGTGCCAGCAGCCGGGAGGATCGCTACTATTCACCCCTCCACTTT. The encoded protein is CASSREDRYYSPLHF.

The chain employs TRBV27 and TRBJ1-4; 7 bases agree with TRBD1. CDR1 and CDR2 (germline): MNHEY, SMNVEV (reference sequence). J lost 3 bases, V lost 4 bases, and 8 bases had no gene match. The CDR3 length is 16 residues. The CDR3: CASSSEGASPNEKLFF. CDR3 in DNA: TGTGCCAGCAGTTCCGAGGGGGCCTCACCTAATGAAAAACTGTTTTTT. The full variable domain, in which reference TRBV27 and TRBJ1-4 provide the parts outside the CDR3, is EAQVTQNPRYLITVTGKKLTVTCSQNMNHEYMSWYRQDPGLGLRQIYYSMNVEVTDKGDVPEGYKVSRKEKRNFPLILESPSPNQTSLYFCASSSEGASPNEKLFFGSGTQLSVL.

The chain recombines TRBV7-9 with TRBJ2-1; TRBD1 matches 8 bases. Germline V gene sequence: CDR1 SEHNR, CDR2 FQNEAQ (reference sequence). The junction had 11 bases not matched to a gene; V was cut back by 4 bases and J by 6 bases. This CDR3 is 16 amino acids long. The CDR3 DNA sequence: TGTGCCAGCAGCTCCGGACAGGGACGGAGGGCCAATGAGCAGTTCTTC. Translation gives CASSSGQGRRANEQFF.

V gene TRBV27 combines with J gene TRBJ2-1; no clear D. Germline loops: CDR1 MNHEY, CDR2 SMNVEV (reference sequence). The CDR3 covers 15 residues. Trimming took 5 bases from V and 4 from J, leaving 15 bases between them. CDR3 sequence (DNA): TGTGCCAGCAGTGGCCCCTACGGGTCGTACAATGAGCAGTTCTTC. Its protein product is CASSGPYGSYNEQFF.

The rearrangement uses TRBV28 and TRBJ2-3; 11 positions match TRBD2. The CDR3 has 14 amino acids. V lost 8 bases and J lost 5; bases outside the gene matches: 6. Germline-derived CDR1 and CDR2 are MDHEN and SYDVKM. The CDR3 reads CASQTSGTRDTQYF. DNA of the CDR3: TGTGCCAGCCAGACTAGCGGGACCCGAGATACGCAGTATTTT.

The chain recombines TRBV7-2 with TRBJ2-5, with 7 bases identical to TRBD2. The V segment lost 4 bases and the J segment 5 bases; nucleotides outside the gene matches: 7. Looked up from germline, CDR1 is SGHTA and CDR2 is FQGNSA. CDR3 length equals 14 residues. CDR3 sequence (DNA): TGTGCCAGCAGCTCCCAGAGGGGAGGGGAGACCCAGTACTTC. Protein: CASSSQRGGETQYF. Full variable domain (missing parts from reference TRBV7-2 and TRBJ2-5): GAGVSQSPSNKVTEKGKDVELRCDPISGHTALYWYRQSLGQGLEFLIYFQGNSAPDKSGLPSDRFSAERTGGSVSTLTIQRTQQEDSAVYLCASSSQRGGETQYFGPGTRLLVL.

The chain uses TRBV7-6 and TRBJ2-1; unclear D gene. The length of the CDR3 is 15 residues. The V end lost 5 bases, the J end lost 0 bases, and 11 bases lay between the germline ends. Germline loops: CDR1 SGHVS, CDR2 FNYEAQ. Here the CDR3 DNA reads TGTGCCAGCAGCCCCGACATGAGCTCCTACAATGAGCAGTTCTTC. As protein: CASSPDMSSYNEQFF. Full variable domain (remainder filled in from reference TRBV7-6 and TRBJ2-1): GAGVSQSPRYKVTKRGQDVALRCDPISGHVSLYWYRQALGQGPEFLTYFNYEAQQDKSGLPNDRFSAERPEGSISTLTIQRTEQRDSAMYRCASSPDMSSYNEQFFGPGTRLTVL.

This clone was observed a few times. CDR3 sequence (DNA): TGTGCCAGCAGCCAAGATCTCGGCGGGCAAGAGACCCAGTACTTC. Its translation is CASSQDLGGQETQYF. The rearrangement links TRBV4-2 to TRBJ2-5; the D gene is possibly TRBD2 (5 bases). The CDR3 runs to 15 residues. The V end was cut by 0 bases, the J end by 2 bases, with 10 bases between. Per the germline V gene, CDR1 is LGHNA and CDR2 is YNFKEQ.

The V call is TRBV5-4, the J call TRBJ1-2; D unclear. CDR1 and CDR2 (germline): SGHNT, YYREEE (reference sequence). The CDR3 totals 14 residues. Trimming pared 0 bases from V and 8 bases from J, leaving 14 bases between. The CDR3 region is CASSLAGSWEGYTF. DNA for the CDR3: TGTGCCAGCAGCTTGGCCGGGTCCTGGGAGGGCTACACCTTC.

V and J are TRBV9 and TRBJ1-1; a possible D gene is TRBD1 (6 bases). The CDR3 is 15 amino acids. The V gene lost 4 bases and the J gene lost 1 base, with 14 bases spanning the gap. Germline V CDR1 and CDR2: SGDLS, YYNGEE. CDR3 residues: CASSPPPTGNTEAFF. DNA for the CDR3: TGTGCCAGCAGCCCCCCACCGACAGGGAACACTGAAGCTTTCTTT.

This clone turned up a few times. The genes are TRBV4-3 and TRBJ1-2, with D tentatively TRBD1 (5 bases). This CDR3 is 15 amino acids long. The germline gives CDR1 LGHNA, CDR2 YSLEER. V lost 0 bases, J lost 4 bases, and 12 bases lay in between. The CDR3 is CASSQDARGTYGYTF. DNA of the CDR3: TGCGCCAGCAGCCAAGATGCTCGCGGGACCTATGGCTACACCTTC.

This clone has a single count. This chain joins TRBV11-2 and TRBJ1-2, with TRBD1 matching over 8 bases. The CDR3 covers 13 residues. Germline V gene sequence: CDR1 SGHAT, CDR2 FQNNGV. V was clipped by 4 bases and J by 6 bases; unmatched bases: 4. CDR3 protein: CASSSPGGDGYTF. The CDR3 nucleotides are TGTGCCAGCAGCTCCCCAGGGGGCGATGGCTACACCTTC.

The chain carries TRBV30 and TRBJ1-2, with D possibly TRBD1 on 5 matching bases. V was pared by 1 base and J by 8 bases, with 14 bases between. CDR1 GTSNPN and CDR2 SVGIG come from the germline V gene (reference sequence). The CDR3 has 13 residues. CDR3: CAWSAGLNLGYTF. Here the CDR3 DNA reads TGTGCCTGGAGTGCGGGACTCAACCTGGGCTACACCTTC.

This sequence joins TRBV18 and TRBJ1-1, with D possibly matching TRBD1 (5 bases). This CDR3 has 16 residues. The V gene's germline CDR1 is KGHSH and CDR2 LQKENI. The V and J ends lost 3 bases and 1 base respectively, with 15 bases between them. CDR3 protein: CASSPARVTGNTEAFF. CDR3 DNA: TGTGCCAGCTCACCGGCACGGGTAACAGGGAACACTGAAGCTTTCTTT.

This clone was observed a few times. This chain connects TRBV27 to TRBJ2-1, with TRBD2 as a possible D gene (5 bases). V lost 6 bases and J 9 bases, leaving 21 bases between the germline ends. Germline V gene data show CDR1 as MNHEY and CDR2 as SMNVEV (reference sequence). The CDR3 loop spans 15 amino acids. Here the CDR3 reads CASSQSQTLGGEQFF. CDR3 DNA sequence: TGTGCCAGCAGCCAATCCCAAACACTAGGTGGTGAGCAGTTCTTC.

This clone was detected a few times. CDR3 residues: CASSDQGGNQPQHF. The CDR3 DNA reads as TGTGCCAGCAGTGATCAGGGTGGCAATCAGCCCCAGCATTTT. The rearrangement joins TRBV2 to TRBJ1-5, with a possible D match to TRBD1 (5 bases). V lost 3 bases and J 2 bases, leaving 8 bases between the germline ends. Germline CDR1 and CDR2: SNHLY and FYNNEI. The CDR3 runs 14 residues.

In the case of this clone: The CDR3 carries no conserved terminal phenylalanine or tryptophan, so it likely arises from a read error. No DNA is shown, since the ends of the CDR3 on it are uncertain; the CDR3 is the one TCRdb lists. The CDR3: CASSQWTESEALV. This chain joins TRBV5-6 and TRBJ1-1; TRBD1 is the table's D call and was not checked against the DNA. The CDR3 has 13 residues if both end residues are counted. The germline V gene encodes CDR1 SGHDT and CDR2 YYEEEE.

This clone was detected only a few times. The genes are TRBV2 and TRBJ1-1, with D uncertain. The CDR3 runs to 15 residues. Looked up from germline, CDR1 is SNHLY and CDR2 is FYNNEI. V lost 4 bases to trimming and J lost 0 bases, with 12 bases between them. CDR3 in DNA: TGTGCCAGCAGTGCGGAGGGTCGGATGAACACTGAAGCTTTCTTT. This gives the protein CASSAEGRMNTEAFF.

CDR3: CASSALAGGVTETQYF. The DNA for the CDR3 is TGTGCCAGCAGCGCTCTAGCGGGGGGTGTGACGGAGACCCAGTACTTC. The chain couples TRBV9 to TRBJ2-5, with 11 bases matching TRBD2. J lost 5 bases, V lost 3 bases, and 9 bases had no gene match. CDR3 size: 16 residues. Germline CDR1 and CDR2: SGDLS and YYNGEE.

V is TRBV15 and J is TRBJ2-4; D possibly corresponds to TRBD1 (6 bases). Trimming took off 0 bases at V and 2 bases at J, with 8 bases between the two ends. Germline V gene data show CDR1 as LNHNV and CDR2 as YYDKDF (reference sequence). CDR3 size: 15 residues. Here the CDR3 reads CATSRDRGTKNIQYF. The CDR3 DNA follows: TGTGCCACCAGCAGAGACAGGGGAACCAAAAACATTCAGTACTTC. Based on the CDR3 plus reference TRBV15 and TRBJ2-4, the full variable domain is DAMVIQNPRYQVTQFGKPVTLSCSQTLNHNVMYWYQQKSSQAPKLLFHYYDKDFNNEADTPDNFQSRRPNTSFCFLDIRSPGLGDTAMYLCATSRDRGTKNIQYFGAGTRLSVL.